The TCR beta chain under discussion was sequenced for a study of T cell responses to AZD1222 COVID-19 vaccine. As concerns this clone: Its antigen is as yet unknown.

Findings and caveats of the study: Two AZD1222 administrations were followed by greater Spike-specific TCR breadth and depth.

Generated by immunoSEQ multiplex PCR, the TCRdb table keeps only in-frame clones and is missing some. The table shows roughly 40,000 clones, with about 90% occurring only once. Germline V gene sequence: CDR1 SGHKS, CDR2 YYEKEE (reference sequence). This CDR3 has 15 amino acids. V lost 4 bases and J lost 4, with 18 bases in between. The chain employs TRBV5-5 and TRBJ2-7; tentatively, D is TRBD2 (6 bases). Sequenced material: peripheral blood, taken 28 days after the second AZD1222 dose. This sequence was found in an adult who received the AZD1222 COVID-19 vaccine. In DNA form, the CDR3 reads TGTGCCAGCAGCCGGCCCGGGGGAAGTCCTTACGAGCAGTACTTC. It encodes CASSRPGGSPYEQYF. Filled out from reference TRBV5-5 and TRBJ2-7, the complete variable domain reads DAGVTQSPTHLIKTRGQQVTLRCSPISGHKSVSWYQQVLGQGPQFIFQYYEKEERGRGNFPDRFSARQFPNYSSELNVNALLLGDSALYLCASSRPGGSPYEQYFGPGTRLTVT.